The text below deals with one T cell receptor beta chain. Using immunoSEQ multiplex PCR, the repertoire was profiled, and TCRdb retains in-frame clones only, with some absent. The repertoire has about 360,000 clones, about 87% of them found once; the top ten carry 1% to 1.5%. This sample is drawn from a study of blood T cell repertoires in COVID-19. Germline CDR1 and CDR2: SNHLY and FYNNEI. Unmatched junction bases numbered 4, after V lost 6 bases and J lost 3 bases. The CDR3 covers 13 residues. The sequenced sample consisted of PBMCs or T cells enriched from blood (not recorded which). The chain has TRBV2 and TRBJ2-7, with 8 bases identical to TRBD1. The TCR originated in a man aged 30 to 39 who had recovered from COVID-19. The CDR3 sequence is CASSPGTGYEQYF. CDR3 coding DNA: TGTGCCAGCAGCCCTGGGACAGGCTACGAGCAGTACTTC.